This is a list of T cell receptor beta chains from one sample in a study of T cell responses to AZD1222 COVID-19 vaccine. Clones were read by immunoSEQ multiplex PCR, and TCRdb kept only the in-frame ones, dropping some. The sample has more than 150,000 clones; 85% to 95% are singletons. The sequencing here drew on peripheral blood, taken 28 days after the second AZD1222 dose. The receptors shown here come from an adult who received the AZD1222 COVID-19 vaccine. Both conserved end residues are part of each CDR3. A D gene is named only where the DNA matches it firmly. Clone sizes are given selectively: once, few, many, or a class where the clone is expanded.

d_call: TRBD2; j_call: TRBJ2-5; clone_size: -; v_call: TRBV5-1; cdr3_nt: TGCGCCAGCAGCTTGGGAAGCGGGAGGGAGACCCAGTACTTC; cdr3_aa: CASSLGSGRETQYF
d_call: -; j_call: TRBJ2-3; clone_size: -; v_call: TRBV27; cdr3_nt: TGTGCCAGCAGTGCCAATTATCTTGCGGATACGCAGTATTTT; cdr3_aa: CASSANYLADTQYF
d_call: -; j_call: TRBJ1-2; clone_size: -; v_call: TRBV25-1; cdr3_nt: TGTGCCAGCAGTGATAACTTGGGGGGCAGACCCTATGGCTACACCTTC; cdr3_aa: CASSDNLGGRPYGYTF
d_call: -; j_call: TRBJ2-7; clone_size: -; v_call: TRBV12-3/TRBV12-4; cdr3_nt: TGTGCCAGCAGACAGGGTACTTCCTACGAGCAGTACTTC; cdr3_aa: CASRQGTSYEQYF
d_call: TRBD1; j_call: TRBJ1-1; clone_size: -; v_call: TRBV7-9; cdr3_nt: TGTGCCAGCAGCCTCGACAGGGGGCGCGTAGCTTTCTTT; cdr3_aa: CASSLDRGRVAFF
d_call: TRBD1; j_call: TRBJ1-1; clone_size: -; v_call: TRBV4-1; cdr3_nt: TGCGCCAGCAGCCCGAGGACAGGGGCCCTGAACACTGAAGCTTTCTTT; cdr3_aa: CASSPRTGALNTEAFF
d_call: TRBD2; j_call: TRBJ2-5; clone_size: -; v_call: TRBV11-2; cdr3_nt: TGTGCCAGCAGCCCACTCGTTAGCGGGATAACCCAGTACTTC; cdr3_aa: CASSPLVSGITQYF
d_call: -; j_call: TRBJ2-3; clone_size: -; v_call: TRBV24-1; cdr3_nt: TGTGCCACCAGTGATTTGCAGCAGTTAGATACGCAGTATTTT; cdr3_aa: CATSDLQQLDTQYF
d_call: -; j_call: TRBJ2-1; clone_size: -; v_call: TRBV6-2/TRBV6-3; cdr3_nt: TGTGCCAGCAGTTACTCGGGCCTTCCCGATGAGCAGTTCTTC; cdr3_aa: CASSYSGLPDEQFF
d_call: -; j_call: TRBJ1-1; clone_size: -; v_call: TRBV5-8; cdr3_nt: TGTGCCAGCAGCTTGGGACACCTAAACACTGAAGCTTTCTTT; cdr3_aa: CASSLGHLNTEAFF
d_call: -; j_call: TRBJ1-4; clone_size: -; v_call: TRBV20-1; cdr3_nt: TGCAGTGCTAGTAATGGGGGTTGGGATGAAAAACTGTTTTTT; cdr3_aa: CSASNGGWDEKLFF
d_call: TRBD1; j_call: TRBJ1-2; clone_size: -; v_call: TRBV5-4; cdr3_nt: TGTGCCAGCAGCTTGGTGGGGACAGGGGATCCTAACTATGGCTACACCTTC; cdr3_aa: CASSLVGTGDPNYGYTF
d_call: TRBD2; j_call: TRBJ2-7; clone_size: -; v_call: TRBV18; cdr3_nt: TGTGCCAGCTCATCTTCCGGGAGGGCCGACGAGCAGTACTTC; cdr3_aa: CASSSSGRADEQYF
d_call: -; j_call: TRBJ2-3; clone_size: -; v_call: TRBV7-3; cdr3_nt: TGTGCCAGCAGCTTAAACCCGGGCCCCACAGATACGCAGTATTTT; cdr3_aa: CASSLNPGPTDTQYF
d_call: -; j_call: TRBJ2-1; clone_size: once; v_call: TRBV11-1; cdr3_nt: TGTGCCAGCAGCTTAGAGTACAATGAGCAGTTCTTC; cdr3_aa: CASSLEYNEQFF
d_call: -; j_call: TRBJ1-4; clone_size: -; v_call: TRBV28; cdr3_nt: TGTGCCAGTTTACCGGCCATGGGGGTTACGGATGAAAAACTGTTTTTT; cdr3_aa: CASLPAMGVTDEKLFF
d_call: -; j_call: TRBJ1-4; clone_size: -; v_call: TRBV25-1; cdr3_nt: TGTGCCAGCAGTGAGGGGGTAGTTGCAACTAATGAAAAACTGTTTTTT; cdr3_aa: CASSEGVVATNEKLFF
d_call: -; j_call: TRBJ1-1; clone_size: -; v_call: TRBV11-1; cdr3_nt: TGTGCCAGCAGCTTAGTTGGCGCAGAGTTGAACACTGAAGCTTTCTTT; cdr3_aa: CASSLVGAELNTEAFF
d_call: TRBD1; j_call: TRBJ1-2; clone_size: -; v_call: TRBV11-3; cdr3_nt: TGTGCCAGCAGCCCTATGGGGCAGGGGGTGTTTGGCTACACCTTC; cdr3_aa: CASSPMGQGVFGYTF
d_call: -; j_call: TRBJ2-7; clone_size: -; v_call: TRBV7-6; cdr3_nt: TGTGCCAGCAGCCACTTAGGGCTTAGACGGGCCAAGAACCACGAGCAGTACTTC; cdr3_aa: CASSHLGLRRAKNHEQYF
d_call: TRBD2; j_call: TRBJ2-1; clone_size: -; v_call: TRBV7-3; cdr3_nt: TGTGCCAGCAGCCAAACGAGGGAGGGGAATGAGCAGTTCTTC; cdr3_aa: CASSQTREGNEQFF
d_call: -; j_call: TRBJ1-2; clone_size: -; v_call: TRBV27; cdr3_nt: TGTGCCAGCAGTTCCCTAGGGGGGGCGTATGGCTACACCTTC; cdr3_aa: CASSSLGGAYGYTF